This T cell receptor beta chain derives from a study of CD8 T cells in ankylosing spondylitis. Findings and caveats of the study: Disease-linked clones reportedly concentrated significantly in matched ankylosing spondylitis synovial fluid.

MiXCR, run by TCRdb on the 5' RACE reads, gives a single entry per CDR3 protein. The table includes around 320,000 distinct CDR3 sequences, roughly 20% detected once. A word on this clonotype: Its antigen remains unknown.

Sequences were obtained from blood, either unsorted or a sorted T cell fraction (not recorded which). The TCR was taken from a female donor with ankylosing spondylitis or in good health (not recorded which).

CDR3 protein: CASSPEGGLYNEQFF. The DNA of the CDR3 is TGTGCCAGCAGCCCTGAAGGAGGTCTCTACAATGAGCAGTTCTTC. The chain carries TRBV7-2 and TRBJ2-1, with D possibly matching TRBD2 (5 bases). Germline V gives CDR1 SGHTA, CDR2 FQGNSA. The CDR3 is 15 residues long. Trimming pared 5 bases from V and 3 bases from J, leaving 14 bases between.